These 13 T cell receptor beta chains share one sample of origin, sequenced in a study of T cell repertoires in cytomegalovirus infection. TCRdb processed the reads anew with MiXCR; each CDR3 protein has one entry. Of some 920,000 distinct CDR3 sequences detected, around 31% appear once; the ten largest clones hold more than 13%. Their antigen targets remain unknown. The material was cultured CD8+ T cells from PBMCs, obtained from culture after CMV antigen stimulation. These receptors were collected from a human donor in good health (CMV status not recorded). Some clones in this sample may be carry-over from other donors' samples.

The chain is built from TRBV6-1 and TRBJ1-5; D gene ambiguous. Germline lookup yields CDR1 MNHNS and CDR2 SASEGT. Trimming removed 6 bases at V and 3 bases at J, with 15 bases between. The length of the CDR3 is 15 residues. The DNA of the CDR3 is TGTGCCAGCAGCCTTACACGAAGTGACAATCAGCCCCAGCATTTT. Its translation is CASSLTRSDNQPQHF.

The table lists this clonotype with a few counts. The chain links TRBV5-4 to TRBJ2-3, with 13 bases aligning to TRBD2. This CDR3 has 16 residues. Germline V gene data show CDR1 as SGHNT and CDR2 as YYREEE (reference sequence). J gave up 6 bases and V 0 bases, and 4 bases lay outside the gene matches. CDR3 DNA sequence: TGTGCCAGCAGCTTGGAGGAGGGACTAGCGGGGGATACGCAGTATTTT. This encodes CASSLEEGLAGDTQYF.

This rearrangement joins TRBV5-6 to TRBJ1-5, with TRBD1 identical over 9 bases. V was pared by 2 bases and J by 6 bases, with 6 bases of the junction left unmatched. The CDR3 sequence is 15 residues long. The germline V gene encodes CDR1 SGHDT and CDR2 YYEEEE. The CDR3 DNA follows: TGTGCCAGCAGCTTTTCGGACAGGGGCGGTCAGCCCCAGCATTTT. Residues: CASSFSDRGGQPQHF.

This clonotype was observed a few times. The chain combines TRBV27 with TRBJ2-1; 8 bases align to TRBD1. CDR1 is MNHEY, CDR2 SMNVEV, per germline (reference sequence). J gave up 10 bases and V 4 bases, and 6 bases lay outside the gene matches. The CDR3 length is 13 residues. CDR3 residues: CASSWYRGAEQFF. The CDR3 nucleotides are TGTGCCAGCAGTTGGTACAGGGGGGCAGAGCAGTTCTTC.

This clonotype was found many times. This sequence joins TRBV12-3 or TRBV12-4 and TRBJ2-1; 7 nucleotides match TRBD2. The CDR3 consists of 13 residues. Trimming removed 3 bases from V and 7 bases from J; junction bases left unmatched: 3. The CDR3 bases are TGTGCCAGCAGTTTGTCAGCGGGGAATGAGCAGTTCTTC. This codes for CASSLSAGNEQFF.

The CDR3 here is CASSYSIPGTQSYEQYV. CDR3 coding DNA: TGTGCCAGCAGTTACTCGATCCCGGGGACCCAATCCTACGAGCAGTACGTC. The chain employs TRBV6-2 or TRBV6-3 and TRBJ2-7, with D possibly being TRBD1 or TRBD2 (5 bases each). Germline CDR1 MNHEY, CDR2 SVGEGT. The CDR3 is made up of 17 amino acids. V shed 0 bases and J shed 1 base, with 16 bases lying between them.

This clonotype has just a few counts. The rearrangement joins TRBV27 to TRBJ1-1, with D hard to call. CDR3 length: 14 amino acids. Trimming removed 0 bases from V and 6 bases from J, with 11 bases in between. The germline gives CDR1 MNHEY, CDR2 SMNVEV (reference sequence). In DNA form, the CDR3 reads TGTGCCAGCAGTTTATCGACGTGGGGTCCTGAAGCTTTCTTT. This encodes CASSLSTWGPEAFF.

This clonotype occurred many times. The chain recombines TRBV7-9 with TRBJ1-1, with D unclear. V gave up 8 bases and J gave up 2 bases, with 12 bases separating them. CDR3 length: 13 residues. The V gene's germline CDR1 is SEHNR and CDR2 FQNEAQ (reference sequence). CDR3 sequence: CASSGGGNTEAFF. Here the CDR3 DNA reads TGTGCCAGCTCGGGAGGCGGCAACACTGAAGCTTTCTTT.

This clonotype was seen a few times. CDR3 nucleotide sequence: TGTGCCAGCAGCTCCCGGTCGGAAGTAGCGGGGGGGCGCTATGAGCAGTTCTTC. It specifies CASSSRSEVAGGRYEQFF. The chain is built from TRBV7-6 and TRBJ2-1; 11 nucleotides match TRBD2. V was clipped by 4 bases and J by 8 bases; unmatched bases: 16. CDR3 length: 18 amino acids. Germline V CDR1 and CDR2: SGHVS, FNYEAQ.

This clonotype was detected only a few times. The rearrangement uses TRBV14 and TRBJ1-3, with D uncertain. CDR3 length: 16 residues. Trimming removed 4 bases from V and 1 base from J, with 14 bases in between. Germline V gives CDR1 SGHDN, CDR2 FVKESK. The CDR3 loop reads CASSPYGSRSGNTIYF. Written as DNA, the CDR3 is TGTGCCAGCAGCCCCTATGGATCGAGGTCTGGAAACACCATATATTTT.

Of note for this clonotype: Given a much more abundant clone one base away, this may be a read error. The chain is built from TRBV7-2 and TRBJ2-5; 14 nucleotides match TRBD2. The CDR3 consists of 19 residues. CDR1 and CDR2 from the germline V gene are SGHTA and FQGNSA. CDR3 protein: CDSSPGLAGVLSYQETQYF. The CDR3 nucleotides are TGTGACAGCAGCCCGGGACTAGCGGGGGTGCTATCGTACCAAGAGACCCAGTACTTC.

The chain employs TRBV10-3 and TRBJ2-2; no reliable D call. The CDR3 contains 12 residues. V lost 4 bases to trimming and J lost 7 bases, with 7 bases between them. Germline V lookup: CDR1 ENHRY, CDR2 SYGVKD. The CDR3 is CAISVANGELFF. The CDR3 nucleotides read TGTGCCATCAGTGTTGCAAACGGGGAGCTGTTTTTT.

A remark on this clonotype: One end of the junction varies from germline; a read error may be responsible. CDR3 loop: CVSRGANYGYTF. The CDR3 DNA follows: TGTGTCAGCAGGGGAGCTAACTATGGCTACACCTTC. The chain carries TRBV7-6 and TRBJ1-2, with a weak D call TRBD1 (6 bases). Per the germline V gene, CDR1 is SGHVS and CDR2 is FNYEAQ. The CDR3 covers 12 residues.